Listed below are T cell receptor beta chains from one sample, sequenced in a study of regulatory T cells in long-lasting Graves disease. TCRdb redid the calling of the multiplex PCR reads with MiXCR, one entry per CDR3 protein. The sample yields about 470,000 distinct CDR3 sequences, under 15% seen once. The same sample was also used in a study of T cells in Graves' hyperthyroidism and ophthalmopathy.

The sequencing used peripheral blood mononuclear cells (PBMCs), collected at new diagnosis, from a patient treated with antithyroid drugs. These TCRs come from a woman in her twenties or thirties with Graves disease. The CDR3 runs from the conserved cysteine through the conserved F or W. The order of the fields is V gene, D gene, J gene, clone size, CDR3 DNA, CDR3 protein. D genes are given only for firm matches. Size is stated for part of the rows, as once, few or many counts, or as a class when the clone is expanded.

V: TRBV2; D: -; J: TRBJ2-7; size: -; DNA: TGTGCCAGCACGAGTTCCCGTAGCGGTGGATACGAGCAGTACTTC; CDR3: CASTSSRSGGYEQYF
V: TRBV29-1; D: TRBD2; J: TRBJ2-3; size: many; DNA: TGCAGCGTTGAAGATAGCGGGGGGGATACGCAGTATTTT; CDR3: CSVEDSGGDTQYF
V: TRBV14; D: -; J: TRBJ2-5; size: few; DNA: TGTGCCAGCAGCCCTACCTGGGGGCAGGACCCCAAAGAGACCCAGTACTTC; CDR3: CASSPTWGQDPKETQYF
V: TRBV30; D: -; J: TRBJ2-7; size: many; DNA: TGTGCCTGGAACACAGGCGTGACGGCCTACGAGCAGTACTTC; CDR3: CAWNTGVTAYEQYF
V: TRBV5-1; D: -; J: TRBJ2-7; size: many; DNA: TGCGCCAGCAGCTTGGGACGGATGGAGGGCGAGCAGTACTTC; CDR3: CASSLGRMEGEQYF
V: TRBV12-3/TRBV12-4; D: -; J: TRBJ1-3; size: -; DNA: TGTGCCAGCAGTTTGTTGATTGGGGGCGCGTCGGGAAACACCATATATTTT; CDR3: CASSLLIGGASGNTIYF
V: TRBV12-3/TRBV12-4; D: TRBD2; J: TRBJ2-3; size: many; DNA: TGTGCCAGCAGTAGCCCGGGACTAGCGGGAGCAGTTGATACGCAGTATTTT; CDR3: CASSSPGLAGAVDTQYF
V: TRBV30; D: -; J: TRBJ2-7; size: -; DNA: TGTGCCTGGAGTGACCTAGATGGGACCGAGCAGTACTTC; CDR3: CAWSDLDGTEQYF
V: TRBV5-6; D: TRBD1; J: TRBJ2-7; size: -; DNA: TGTGCCAGCAGCTCGGACAGGGAAGCCTACGAGCAGTACTTC; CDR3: CASSSDREAYEQYF
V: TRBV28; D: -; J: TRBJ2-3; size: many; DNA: TGTGCCAGCACTAACAGGGGAGGTAGTGCAGATACGCAGTATTTT; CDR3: CASTNRGGSADTQYF
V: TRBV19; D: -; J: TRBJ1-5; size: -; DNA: TGTGCCAGTCAAAGCCGGTGGATGAGAGAGCCCCAGCATTTT; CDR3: CASQSRWMREPQHF
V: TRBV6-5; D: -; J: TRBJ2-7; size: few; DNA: TGTGCCAGCAGTTACCCTCTAGCTGCGGGTACTCACGAGCAGTACTTC; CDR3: CASSYPLAAGTHEQYF
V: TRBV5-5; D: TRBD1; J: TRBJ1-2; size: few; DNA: TGTGCCAGCGGGAAGGGGGCGAACTATGGCTACACCTTC; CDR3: CASGKGANYGYTF
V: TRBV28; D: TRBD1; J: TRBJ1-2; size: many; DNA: TGTGCCAGCACGTCGACTTCGAGAGGGGGCAGGGACTATGGCTACACCTTC; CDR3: CASTSTSRGGRDYGYTF
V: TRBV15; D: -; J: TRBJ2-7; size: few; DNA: TGTGCCACCAGCGACAGGAGCGGGGAGGACGAGCAGTACTTC; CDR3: CATSDRSGEDEQYF
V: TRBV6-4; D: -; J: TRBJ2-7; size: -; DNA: TGTGCCAGCAGAACAGGGTTGGGATCCTACGAGCAGTACTTC; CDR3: CASRTGLGSYEQYF
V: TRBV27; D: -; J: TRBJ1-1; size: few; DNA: TGTGCCAGCAGTTTAGGGCGGTTGAACACTGAAGCTTCCTTT; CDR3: CASSLGRLNTEASF
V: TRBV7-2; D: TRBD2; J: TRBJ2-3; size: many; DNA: TGTGCCAGCAACGATGTAGCGGGAGGCCACACAGATACGCAGTATTTT; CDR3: CASNDVAGGHTDTQYF
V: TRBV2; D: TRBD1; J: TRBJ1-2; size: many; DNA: TGTGCCAGCAGACGACAGGGGGCAGACCTTGCCTATGGCTACACCTTC; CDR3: CASRRQGADLAYGYTF
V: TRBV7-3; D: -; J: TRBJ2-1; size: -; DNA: TGTGCCAGCAGCTTAATGGCTTCCTACAATGAGCAGTTCTTC; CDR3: CASSLMASYNEQFF
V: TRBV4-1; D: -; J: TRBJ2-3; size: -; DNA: TGCGCCAGCAGCCAAGATCCCGGGGGAGTGGGAGATACGCAGTATTTT; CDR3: CASSQDPGGVGDTQYF
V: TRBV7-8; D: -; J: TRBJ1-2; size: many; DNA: TGTGCCAGCAGCTTAGCGTGGGGGAACTATGGCTACACCTTC; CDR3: CASSLAWGNYGYTF
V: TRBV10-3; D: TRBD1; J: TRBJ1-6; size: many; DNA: TGTGCCATCAGTGCTGGACAGGGCGATAATTCACCCCTCCACTTT; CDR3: CAISAGQGDNSPLHF
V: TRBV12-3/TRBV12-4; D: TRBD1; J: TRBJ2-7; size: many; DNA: TGTGCCAGCAGCCCCGACAGGGCCGGCTACGAGCAGTACTTC; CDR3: CASSPDRAGYEQYF
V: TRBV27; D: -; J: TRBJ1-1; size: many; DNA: TGTGCCAGCAAGACATCACAGGGGAACACTGAAGCTTTCTTT; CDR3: CASKTSQGNTEAFF
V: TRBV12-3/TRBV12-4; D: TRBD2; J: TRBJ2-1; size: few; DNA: TGTGCCAGCAGCATCGGGACTAGAGGATATGAGCAGTTCTTC; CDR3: CASSIGTRGYEQFF
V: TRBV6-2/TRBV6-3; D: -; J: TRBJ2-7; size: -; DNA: TGTGCCAGCAGTTACTCCCCTTTCAGGGTCTACGAGCAGTACTTC; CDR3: CASSYSPFRVYEQYF
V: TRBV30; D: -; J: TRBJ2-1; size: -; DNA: TGTGCCTGGAGTCCCGGTCCTTACAATGAGCAGTTCTTC; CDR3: CAWSPGPYNEQFF
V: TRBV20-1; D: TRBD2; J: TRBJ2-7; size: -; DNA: TGCAGTGTCGGACTAGCGGAGCACTCCTACGAGCAGTACTTC; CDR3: CSVGLAEHSYEQYF
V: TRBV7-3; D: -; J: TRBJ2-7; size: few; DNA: TGTGCCAGCAGCTTAAAAACGGGGAGCTCCTACGAGCAGTACTTC; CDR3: CASSLKTGSSYEQYF
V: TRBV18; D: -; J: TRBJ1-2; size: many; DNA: TGTGCCAGCTCACCAATTTCGGCGAGGACAGATAACTATGGCTACACCTTC; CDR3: CASSPISARTDNYGYTF
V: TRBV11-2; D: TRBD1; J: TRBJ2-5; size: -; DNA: TGTGCCAACAGCTTAGGGCCTCAGGGGGTGAAGACCCAGTACTTC; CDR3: CANSLGPQGVKTQYF
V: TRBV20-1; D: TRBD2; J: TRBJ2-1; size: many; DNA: TGCAGTGCTAGAGATGGCAAGCGGGGCTCCTACAATGAGCAGTTCTTC; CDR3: CSARDGKRGSYNEQFF
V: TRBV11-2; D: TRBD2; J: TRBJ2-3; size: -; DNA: TGTGCCAGCAGAGACGGACTAGCGGGATTCCCGAGGGGTACGCAGTATTTT; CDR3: CASRDGLAGFPRGTQYF
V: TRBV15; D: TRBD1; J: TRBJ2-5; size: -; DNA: TGTGCCACCAGCAGAAACAGGGGAGAGACCCAGTACTTC; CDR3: CATSRNRGETQYF
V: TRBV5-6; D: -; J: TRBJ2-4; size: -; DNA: TGTGCCAGCAGAATGGGGGCAGGGGCCAAAAACATTCAGTACTTC; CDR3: CASRMGAGAKNIQYF
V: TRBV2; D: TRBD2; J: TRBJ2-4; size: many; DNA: TGTGCCACTACGACTAGCGGACTAGCCAAAAACATTCAGTACTTC; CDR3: CATTTSGLAKNIQYF
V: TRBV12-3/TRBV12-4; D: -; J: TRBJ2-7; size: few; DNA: TGTGCCAGCATCGACAGGAGCTCCTACGAGCAGTACTTC; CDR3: CASIDRSSYEQYF
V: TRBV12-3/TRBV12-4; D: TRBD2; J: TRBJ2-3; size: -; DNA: TGTGCCAGCAGTTTAGGAGCGGGAGAAATGGATACGCAGTATTTT; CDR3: CASSLGAGEMDTQYF
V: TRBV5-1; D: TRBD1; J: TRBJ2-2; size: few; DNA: TGCGCCAGCAGCTTGGTTGGGGACAGGGACACCGGGGAGCTGTTTTTT; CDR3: CASSLVGDRDTGELFF
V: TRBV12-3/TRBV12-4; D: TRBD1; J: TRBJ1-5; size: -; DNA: TGTGCCAGCAGTACTCAGGGGGAGTATCAGCCCCAGCATTTT; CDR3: CASSTQGEYQPQHF
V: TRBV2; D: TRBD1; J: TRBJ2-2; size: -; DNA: TGTGCCAGCAGTGAAGTGACAGGGCCTTCCGGGGAGCTGTTTTTT; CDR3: CASSEVTGPSGELFF
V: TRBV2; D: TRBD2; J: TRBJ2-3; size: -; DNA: TGTGCCAACAAGATCGGGGGGGACACAGATACGCAGTATTTT; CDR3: CANKIGGDTDTQYF